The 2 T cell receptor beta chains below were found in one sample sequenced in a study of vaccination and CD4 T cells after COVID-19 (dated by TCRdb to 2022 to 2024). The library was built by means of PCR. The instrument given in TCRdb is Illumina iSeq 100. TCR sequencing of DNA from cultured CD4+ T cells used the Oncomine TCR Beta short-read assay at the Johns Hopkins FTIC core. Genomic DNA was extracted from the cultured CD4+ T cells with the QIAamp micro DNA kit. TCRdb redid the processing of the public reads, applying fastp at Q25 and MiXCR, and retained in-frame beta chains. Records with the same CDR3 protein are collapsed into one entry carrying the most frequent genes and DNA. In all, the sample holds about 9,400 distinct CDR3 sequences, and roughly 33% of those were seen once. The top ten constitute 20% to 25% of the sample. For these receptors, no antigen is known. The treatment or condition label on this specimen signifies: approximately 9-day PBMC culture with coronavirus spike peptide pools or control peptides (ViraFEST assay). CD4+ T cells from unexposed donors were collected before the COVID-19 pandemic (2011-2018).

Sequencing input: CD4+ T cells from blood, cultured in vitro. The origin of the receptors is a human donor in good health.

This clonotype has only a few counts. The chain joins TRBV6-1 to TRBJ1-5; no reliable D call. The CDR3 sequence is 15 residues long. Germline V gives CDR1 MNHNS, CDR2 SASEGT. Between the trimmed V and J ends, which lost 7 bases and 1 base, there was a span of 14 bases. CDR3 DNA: TGTGCCAGCACCCTCGTTCCGGGGAGCAATCAGCCCCAGCATTTT. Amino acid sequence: CASTLVPGSNQPQHF.

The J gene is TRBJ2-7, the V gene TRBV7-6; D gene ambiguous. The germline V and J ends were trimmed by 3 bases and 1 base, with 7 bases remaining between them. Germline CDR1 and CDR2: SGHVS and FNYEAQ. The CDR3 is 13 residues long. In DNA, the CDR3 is TGTGCCAGCAGCTTGGCGGCGTCCTACGAGCAGTACTTC. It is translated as CASSLAASYEQYF.